One sample yielded the 10 T cell receptor beta chains listed below, sequenced in a study of blood T cell repertoires in COVID-19. Some clones are missing from TCRdb's copy, which holds only in-frame ones; the method was immunoSEQ multiplex PCR. This table holds 150,000 or so clones, about 90% found once. Sequencing was performed on peripheral blood. These TCRs come from an elderly man with acute or convalescent COVID-19.

The J gene is TRBJ2-7, the V gene TRBV7-9; tentative D call: TRBD1 (6 bases). The germline gives CDR1 SEHNR, CDR2 FQNEAQ (reference sequence). The CDR3 is 13 amino acids. V was cut by 6 bases and J by 2 bases, with 11 bases left in between. CDR3 residues: CASRPDRTYEQYF. DNA for the CDR3: TGTGCCAGCAGGCCCGACAGGACCTACGAGCAGTACTTC.

The chain joins TRBV6-5 to TRBJ1-1; unclear D gene. This CDR3 comprises 12 residues. The V and J ends lost 6 bases and 7 bases respectively, with 12 bases between them. CDR1 MNHEY and CDR2 SVGAGI come from the germline V gene. The CDR3, as DNA: TGTGCCAGCAGAGAGGGTAGTTATGAAGCTTTCTTT. Protein product: CASREGSYEAFF.

The chain is built from TRBV10-3 and TRBJ1-2, with 8 positions matching TRBD1. This CDR3 contains 13 residues. After removal of 6 bases from V and 4 bases from J, the junction contained 4 bases not matched to a gene. Germline CDR1 and CDR2: ENHRY and SYGVKD. The CDR3 DNA reads TGTGCCATCAGGGACAGGGATAGCTATGGCTACACCTTC. It yields the protein CAIRDRDSYGYTF.

On this clone: One junction end disagrees with the germline gene, perhaps due to a read error. CDR3 amino acids: CSVEGLAGGDTQYF. The CDR3 region has the DNA TGCAGCGTGGAAGGACTAGCGGGGGGAGATACGCAGTATTTT. The chain employs TRBV29-1 and TRBJ2-3; 14 bases agree with TRBD2. CDR1 is SQVTM and CDR2 is ANQGSEA in the germline V gene. CDR3 size: 14 residues.

The V and J genes are TRBV9 and TRBJ2-7, with TRBD1 matching 8 bases. The CDR3 length is 14 residues. The germline CDR1 and CDR2 sequences are SGDLS and YYNGEE. V dropped 2 bases and J dropped 8; count of bases not matched to a gene: 9. The DNA of the CDR3 is TGTGCCAGCAGCGTTCAGGGGGCGGACGGAAAGCAGTACTTC. Protein: CASSVQGADGKQYF.

This clone has a count of ten or more. The rearrangement joins TRBV15 to TRBJ1-5; D may be TRBD1 (6 bases). Between the trimmed V and J ends, which lost 4 bases and 0 bases, there was a span of 10 bases. This CDR3 has 15 amino acids. CDR1 is LNHNV and CDR2 is YYDKDF in the germline V gene (reference sequence). The CDR3 loop reads CATSKDRYSNQPQHF. CDR3 coding DNA: TGTGCCACCAGCAAGGACAGATATAGCAATCAGCCCCAGCATTTT.

This clone was seen only once. V usage is TRBV5-1 and J usage is TRBJ2-1; D gene uncertain. V was trimmed by 0 bases and J by 0 bases, leaving 10 bases between them. Germline assignment: CDR1 SGHRS and CDR2 YFSETQ. There are 16 residues in the CDR3. The CDR3 DNA sequence: TGCGCCAGCAGCTTGGACGGTTATAGCTCCTACAATGAGCAGTTCTTC. Residues: CASSLDGYSSYNEQFF.

The chain carries TRBV21-1 and TRBJ2-1; the table's D call, TRBD1, has no DNA check behind it. TRBV21-1 has pseudogene status. This CDR3 comprises 14 residues. CDR3 in amino acids: CASNRRQITNEQFF. In DNA form, the CDR3 reads TGTGCCAGCAACAGAAGACAGATTACCAATGAGCAGTTCTTC.

This clone occurred once. The V call is TRBV29-1, the J call TRBJ2-5; tentative D call: TRBD2 (5 bases). V was cut by 3 bases and J by 1 base, with 18 bases left in between. Germline V gene sequence: CDR1 SQVTM, CDR2 ANQGSEA. The CDR3 consists of 16 residues. The CDR3 sequence is CSVDGIGGHIQETQYF. The CDR3 coding sequence is TGCAGCGTTGACGGGATCGGCGGGCACATCCAAGAGACCCAGTACTTC. Using reference TRBV29-1 and TRBJ2-5 for the parts outside the CDR3, the full variable domain is SAVISQKPSRDICQRGTSLTIQCQVDSQVTMMFWYRQQPGQSLTLIATANQGSEATYESGFVIDKFPISRPNLTFSTLTVSNMSPEDSSIYLCSVDGIGGHIQETQYFGPGTRLLVL.

V gene TRBV6-5 combines with J gene TRBJ2-1, with 11 positions matching TRBD1. The V gene's germline CDR1 is MNHEY and CDR2 SVGAGI. The CDR3 spans 15 residues. The ends lost 6 bases at V and 3 bases at J; junction bases unmatched: 4. CDR3 in amino acids: CASRTGTGGYNEQFF. The CDR3 DNA follows: TGTGCCAGCAGAACCGGGACAGGGGGCTACAATGAGCAGTTCTTC.